A single sample is the source of the 30 T cell receptor beta chains below, sequenced in a study of T cell changes during pregnancy in multiple sclerosis. Generated by immunoSEQ multiplex PCR, the TCRdb table keeps only in-frame clones and is missing some. The sample carries over 50,000 clones, approximately 86% recorded once. Sample: peripheral blood, taken in the first trimester of pregnancy. Every receptor here comes from a female donor with multiple sclerosis, enrolled in a pregnancy study.

The chain recombines TRBV15 with TRBJ2-5; 11 bases align to TRBD2. Germline CDR1 and CDR2: LNHNV and YYDKDF (reference sequence). The J segment lost 4 bases and the V segment lost 9 bases, leaving 16 bases of the junction unmatched. CDR3 size: 17 residues. Here the CDR3 reads CATRAGTSGTPRETQYF. The CDR3 nucleotides are TGTGCCACTAGAGCCGGGACTAGCGGAACCCCTAGAGAGACCCAGTACTTC.

This clone was counted a single time. This sequence joins TRBV6-1 and TRBJ1-3; D is uncertain. CDR1 and CDR2 (germline): MNHNS, SASEGT. The CDR3 is 15 amino acids. Trimming removed 4 bases from V and 0 bases from J, with 10 bases in between. CDR3 bases: TGTGCCAGCAGTGCTCACTCCATCTCTGGAAACACCATATATTTT. Translating it yields CASSAHSISGNTIYF.

V is TRBV30 and J is TRBJ2-4; D is perhaps TRBD1 (5 bases). Trimming shortened V by 8 bases and J by 7 bases, and 21 bases separated the two germline ends. Germline CDR1 reads GTSNPN; CDR2 reads SVGIG (reference sequence). This CDR3 has 14 amino acids. CDR3 amino acids: CAISPPEWGNIQYF. The DNA for the CDR3 is TGTGCCATATCCCCACCGGAGTGGGGCAACATTCAGTACTTC. Together with reference TRBV30 and TRBJ2-4, the CDR3 gives the full variable domain: SQTIHQWPATLVQPVGSPLSLECTVEGTSNPNLYWYRQAAGRGLQLLFYSVGIGQISSEVPQNLSASRPQDRQFILSSKKLLLSDSGFYLCAISPPEWGNIQYFGAGTRLSVL.

A note on this clone: The junction does not match germline at one end; this may be a read error. The rearrangement links TRBV14 to TRBJ1-1; no reliable D call. Germline CDR1 reads SGHDN; CDR2 reads FVKESK. The CDR3 length is 14 residues. This CDR3 reads CASSQEFENAEAFF. For the CDR3, the DNA is TGTGCCAGCAGCCAAGAGTTCGAGAACGCTGAAGCTTTCTTT. Full variable domain (rest looked up from reference TRBV14 and TRBJ1-1): EAGVTQFPSHSVIEKGQTVTLRCDPISGHDNLYWYRRVMGKEIKFLLHFVKESKQDESGMPNNRFLAERTGGTYSTLKVQPAELEDSGVYFCASSQEFENAEAFFGQGTRLTVV.

The J gene is TRBJ1-1, the V gene TRBV28; unclear D gene. This CDR3 contains 13 residues. Trimming left V 5 bases short and J 7 bases short, with 14 bases between. CDR1 and CDR2 from the germline V gene are MDHEN and SYDVKM. The CDR3 region is CASSPVTKSEAFF. CDR3 DNA sequence: TGTGCCAGCAGTCCCGTTACAAAAAGTGAAGCTTTCTTT.

The genes are TRBV28 and TRBJ2-7; the D gene is possibly TRBD2 (5 bases). Deletions cut 7 bases from V and 2 bases from J, with 18 bases between. The CDR3 runs 15 residues. CDR1 MDHEN and CDR2 SYDVKM come from the germline V gene. CDR3 loop: CASKTILAQAYEQYF. Written as DNA, the CDR3 is TGTGCCAGCAAGACTATACTTGCACAAGCCTACGAGCAGTACTTC.

The chain has TRBV10-3 and TRBJ1-5, with D possibly being TRBD1 (6 bases). Germline CDR1 is ENHRY and CDR2 is SYGVKD. V was shortened by 2 bases and J by 10 bases, with 12 bases between the two germline ends. CDR3 length equals 13 residues. In nucleotides, the CDR3 is TGTGCCATCAGTGAGCAGGGGTTGATACCCCAGCATTTT. As protein: CAISEQGLIPQHF.

V is TRBV4-1 and J is TRBJ2-3; 9 nucleotides match TRBD1. V was pared by 1 base and J by 3 bases, with 8 bases of the junction left unmatched. The CDR3 has 17 amino acids. Germline V CDR1 and CDR2: MGHRA, YSYEKL. The CDR3 here is CASSQVFGQGRTDTQYF. CDR3 nucleotides: TGCGCCAGCAGCCAAGTTTTCGGACAGGGGAGGACAGATACGCAGTATTTT.

This sequence joins TRBV5-5 and TRBJ2-3; the D is unclear. The CDR3 contains 13 residues. V shed 4 bases and J shed 7 bases, with 13 bases lying between them. Germline lookup yields CDR1 SGHKS and CDR2 YYEKEE (reference sequence). Here the CDR3 DNA reads TGTGCCAGCAGCCCTCCCAGGTTCTATACGCAGTATTTT. Translating it yields CASSPPRFYTQYF.

The genes are TRBV30 and TRBJ1-1, with D perhaps matching TRBD1 (5 bases). The CDR3 is 15 amino acids. Germline CDR1 reads GTSNPN; CDR2 reads SVGIG (reference sequence). V was clipped by 3 bases and J by 1 base, with 15 bases between them. The DNA for the CDR3 is TGTGCCTGGAGCCGAATAGGGGAAGCGAACACTGAAGCTTTCTTT. This translates into CAWSRIGEANTEAFF.

This clone appeared once. The chain links TRBV2 to TRBJ1-4; 7 bases line up with TRBD1. Germline CDR1 reads SNHLY; CDR2 reads FYNNEI. Unmatched junction bases numbered 7, after V lost 7 bases and J lost 8 bases. There are 13 residues in the CDR3. The CDR3 protein is CASIRTGWEKLFF. The CDR3 DNA follows: TGTGCCAGCATTCGGACAGGTTGGGAAAAACTGTTTTTT. Filled out from reference TRBV2 and TRBJ1-4, the complete variable domain reads EPEVTQTPSHQVTQMGQEVILRCVPISNHLYFYWYRQILGQKVEFLVSFYNNEISEKSEIFDDQFSVERPDGSNFTLKIRSTKLEDSAMYFCASIRTGWEKLFFGSGTQLSVL.

The chain links TRBV9 to TRBJ2-6; no reliable D call. V was pared by 0 bases and J by 1 base, with 17 bases between. Germline CDR1 and CDR2: SGDLS and YYNGEE. This CDR3 region has 19 residues. The CDR3 is CASSVALGRSGSGANVLTF. CDR3 bases: TGTGCCAGCAGCGTAGCTTTGGGCAGGTCCGGTTCTGGGGCCAACGTCCTGACTTTC.

This chain connects TRBV5-4 to TRBJ2-5; 13 positions agree with TRBD2. V gave up 3 bases and J gave up 4 bases; unmatched junction bases: 18. The CDR3 has 20 amino acids. The germline V gene encodes CDR1 SGHNT and CDR2 YYREEE (reference sequence). The CDR3 spells CASSWTQGLAGVWVGETQYF. CDR3 sequence (DNA): TGTGCCAGCAGCTGGACACAAGGACTAGCGGGAGTTTGGGTGGGAGAGACCCAGTACTTC. The full variable domain, in which reference TRBV5-4 and TRBJ2-5 provide the parts outside the CDR3, is ETGVTQSPTHLIKTRGQQVTLRCSSQSGHNTVSWYQQALGQGPQFIFQYYREEENGRGNFPPRFSGLQFPNYSSELNVNALELDDSALYLCASSWTQGLAGVWVGETQYFGPGTRLLVL.

The chain has TRBV28 and TRBJ2-1; D gene unclear. Deletions cut 3 bases from V and 4 bases from J, with 4 bases between. The germline gives CDR1 MDHEN, CDR2 SYDVKM. The CDR3 covers 12 residues. This chain's CDR3 is CASSLRYNEQFF. As DNA, the CDR3 is TGTGCCAGCAGTTTGCGGTACAATGAGCAGTTCTTC.

The chain has TRBV7-2 and TRBJ2-7; TRBD2 might be the D (6 bases). The CDR3 length is 13 residues. V gave up 4 bases and J gave up 4 bases, with 11 bases separating them. Per germline, CDR1 SGHTA and CDR2 FQGNSA. The CDR3 here is CASSSSGGYEQYF. The DNA for the CDR3 is TGTGCCAGCAGCTCGTCAGGAGGGTACGAGCAGTACTTC.

This clone was counted only a few times. The rearrangement links TRBV5-1 to TRBJ2-5; D possibly corresponds to TRBD1 (5 bases). The CDR3 has 16 residues. In germline, CDR1 is SGHRS, CDR2 YFSETQ. V lost 0 bases and J 5 bases, leaving 17 bases between the germline ends. CDR3 sequence: CASSLAVGAEGETQYF. CDR3 sequence (DNA): TGCGCCAGCAGCTTGGCGGTTGGGGCAGAAGGGGAGACCCAGTACTTC.

V and J are TRBV7-3 and TRBJ2-3, with D possibly being TRBD1 (6 bases). Trimming removed 3 bases from V and 0 bases from J, with 13 bases in between. CDR1 is SGHTA and CDR2 is FQGTGA in the germline V gene. The CDR3 spans 16 residues. CDR3 region: CASSFQGQSSTDTQYF. Written as DNA, the CDR3 is TGTGCCAGCAGCTTCCAGGGGCAGAGTAGCACAGATACGCAGTATTTT.

The gene calls are TRBV7-9 and TRBJ1-2; the match to TRBD1 covers 9 bases. The ends lost 3 bases at V and 7 bases at J; junction bases unmatched: 6. The CDR3 extends over 14 amino acids. CDR1 and CDR2 from the germline V gene are SEHNR and FQNEAQ (reference sequence). Written as DNA, the CDR3 is TGTGCCAGCAGCTTGGGCGACAGGGGGAGTGGCTACACCTTC. This codes for CASSLGDRGSGYTF.

The CDR3 DNA follows: TGTGCCAGCAGCCCAGGGACAGGGGGCGTGTACGAGCAGTACTTC. It yields the protein CASSPGTGGVYEQYF. The gene calls are TRBV7-2 and TRBJ2-7; 12 nucleotides align to TRBD1. The CDR3 runs 15 residues. The J segment lost 4 bases and the V segment lost 5 bases, leaving 6 bases of the junction unmatched. Per the germline V gene, CDR1 is SGHTA and CDR2 is FQGNSA. The whole variable domain, filled in from reference TRBV7-2 and TRBJ2-7, reads GAGVSQSPSNKVTEKGKDVELRCDPISGHTALYWYRQSLGQGLEFLIYFQGNSAPDKSGLPSDRFSAERTGGSVSTLTIQRTQQEDSAVYLCASSPGTGGVYEQYFGPGTRLTVT.

The CDR3 region is CASSQASGLPYEQYF. As DNA, the CDR3 is TGTGCCAGCAGCCAAGCCAGCGGCCTCCCCTACGAGCAGTACTTC. The V call is TRBV14, the J call TRBJ2-7; D is perhaps TRBD2 (5 bases). In germline, CDR1 is SGHDN, CDR2 FVKESK. V lost 1 base and J 2 bases, leaving 12 bases between the germline ends. This CDR3 has 15 residues.

J is TRBJ2-2 and V is TRBV9; a weak D match, TRBD1 (5 bases). This CDR3 region has 14 residues. Trimming removed 3 bases from V and 3 bases from J, with 9 bases in between. Germline values: CDR1 SGDLS, CDR2 YYNGEE. The CDR3: CASSGQGYTGELFF. The CDR3 region has the DNA TGTGCCAGCAGCGGGCAGGGATACACCGGGGAGCTGTTTTTT.

The chain uses TRBV4-3 and TRBJ1-1; D unclear. CDR1 is LGHNA and CDR2 is YSLEER in the germline V gene. This CDR3 has 14 amino acids. Deletions cut 4 bases from V and 0 bases from J, with 9 bases between. The CDR3 bases are TGCGCCAGCAGCCTTCAGAACATGAACACTGAAGCTTTCTTT. It encodes CASSLQNMNTEAFF.

The chain recombines TRBV12-5 with TRBJ1-2; a possible D gene is TRBD1 (5 bases). V was pared by 7 bases and J by 1 base, with 10 bases between. The CDR3 sequence is 13 residues long. Germline V gene sequence: CDR1 LGHNT, CDR2 FRNRAP. CDR3 coding DNA: TGTGCTAGTGCCTCCGGGGGTAACTATGGCTACACCTTC. The encoded protein is CASASGGNYGYTF.

CDR3 amino acids: CASSRRNRDRVYEQYF. The CDR3 DNA is TGTGCCAGCAGCCGAAGGAACCGGGACAGGGTCTACGAGCAGTACTTC. The chain couples TRBV7-9 to TRBJ2-7, with 9 bases matching TRBD1. The J segment lost 3 bases and the V segment lost 5 bases, leaving 11 bases of the junction unmatched. Germline V lookup: CDR1 SEHNR, CDR2 FQNEAQ (reference sequence). The CDR3 extends over 16 amino acids.

The genes are TRBV19 and TRBJ2-7; D is perhaps TRBD1 (6 bases). Germline CDR1 and CDR2: LNHDA and SQIVND (reference sequence). This CDR3 is 14 amino acids long. The germline V and J ends were trimmed by 4 bases and 0 bases, with 10 bases remaining between them. CDR3 in amino acids: CASSTRGGSYEQYF. The DNA for the CDR3 is TGTGCCAGTAGTACCCGAGGGGGCTCCTACGAGCAGTACTTC.

V is TRBV7-9 and J is TRBJ2-7, with no clear D. V was shortened by 5 bases and J by 6 bases, with 14 bases between the two germline ends. Germline V gene lookup returns CDR1 SEHNR and CDR2 FQNEAQ (reference sequence). The CDR3 has 13 amino acids. CDR3 in amino acids: CASSLLARREQYF. The CDR3 coding sequence is TGTGCCAGCAGCCTATTAGCCCGACGCGAGCAGTACTTC.

The chain has TRBV29-1 and TRBJ2-7; 10 bases align to TRBD1. CDR1 and CDR2 from the germline V gene are SQVTM and ANQGSEA. V was clipped by 4 bases and J by 5 bases; unmatched bases: 11. The CDR3 runs to 15 residues. DNA for the CDR3: TGCAGCGTTGGGGTGGTTCGACAGGGGGCTAACGAGCAGTACTTC. It codes for CSVGVVRQGANEQYF.

This chain links TRBV27 with TRBJ1-5; 10 nucleotides match TRBD1. This CDR3 contains 16 residues. V lost 5 bases, J lost 7 bases, and 11 bases stayed unmatched. Germline assignment: CDR1 MNHEY and CDR2 SMNVEV (reference sequence). The CDR3 here is CASSPEDGTGAQPQHF. Here the CDR3 DNA reads TGTGCCAGCAGTCCAGAAGACGGGACAGGGGCCCAGCCCCAGCATTTT.

The V call is TRBV5-1, the J call TRBJ1-3; D is undetermined. CDR1 and CDR2 (germline): SGHRS, YFSETQ. V lost 4 bases to trimming and J lost 0 bases, with 8 bases between them. The CDR3 consists of 14 residues. The CDR3 spells CASSRGSSGNTIYF. The CDR3 nucleotides are TGCGCCAGCAGCCGTGGGAGCTCTGGAAACACCATATATTTT.

This chain links TRBV10-3 with TRBJ2-7; tentatively, D is TRBD1 (6 bases). CDR3 length: 15 amino acids. Germline lookup yields CDR1 ENHRY and CDR2 SYGVKD. Between the trimmed V and J ends, which lost 7 bases and 6 bases, there was a span of 22 bases. The CDR3 DNA reads as TGTGCCATCAATCGGAGAGGGGATAGACAGGCCGAGCAGTACTTC. Translating gives CAINRRGDRQAEQYF.